Sequencing of this T cell receptor (beta chain) was carried out in a study of cytomegalovirus exposure and HLA in healthy donors. The CDR3 totals 17 residues. The trim removed 0 bases at V and 0 bases at J, leaving 4 bases unmatched. CDR1 is LGHNA, CDR2 YSLEER, per germline. Primers included in the PCR were 60 Vbeta and 13 Jbeta primers. TCRdb keeps only in-frame clones here, not all; method: immunoSEQ multiplex PCR. Here the sample spans over 100,000 clones, approximately 78% being singletons. The source of this sequence is a woman in her thirties or forties in good health and CMV-seronegative. This chain joins TRBV4-3 and TRBJ2-1; 8 bases fit TRBD2. Sequencing was performed on PBMCs. The CDR3 region is CASSQETGTSSYNEQFF. CDR3 nucleotides: TGCGCCAGCAGCCAAGAGACCGGGACTAGCTCCTACAATGAGCAGTTCTTC.